A selection of T cell receptor beta chains follows, all from one sample in a study of response to subunit inactivated influenza vaccine. In TCRdb, the RT-PCR reads were re-called with MiXCR into one record per CDR3 protein. The data hold under 850,000 distinct CDR3 sequences, with approximately 18% observed a single time. Sequences were derived from PBMCs from blood, sampled more than 4 days after vaccination. The receptors come from a man aged 50-60 years who received an inactivated influenza vaccine. Both conserved end residues are part of each CDR3. The order of the fields is clone size, V gene, D gene, J gene, CDR3 DNA, CDR3 protein. D genes are given only for firm matches. Size tells how often a clone was seen (once, few, many) or the class of an expanded clone, and some rows leave it out.

size: few; V: TRBV10-3; D: NA; J: TRBJ2-5; DNA: TGTGCCATCAGTGATCAATACGGGACCCAGTACTTC; CDR3: CAISDQYGTQYF
size: NA; V: TRBV4-3; D: TRBD2; J: TRBJ2-1; DNA: TGCGCCAGCAGCCAAGATCCTGGACTAGCGAGCGAGCAGTTCTTC; CDR3: CASSQDPGLASEQFF
size: few; V: TRBV20-1; D: NA; J: TRBJ2-1; DNA: TGCAGTGCCGGACGGAACTACAATGAGCAGTTCTTC; CDR3: CSAGRNYNEQFF
size: NA; V: TRBV7-6; D: TRBD1; J: TRBJ2-5; DNA: TGTGCCAGCGGCACATCAGGGGGCAGAGAGACCCAGTACTTC; CDR3: CASGTSGGRETQYF
size: NA; V: TRBV25-1; D: NA; J: TRBJ2-3; DNA: TGTGCCAGCAGTGAATATAGGGGAGATACGCAGTATTTT; CDR3: CASSEYRGDTQYF
size: few; V: TRBV4-2; D: TRBD2; J: TRBJ2-2; DNA: TGTGCCAGCAGCCCCGGGACTAGCGGGTCCGGGGAGCTGTTTTTT; CDR3: CASSPGTSGSGELFF
size: NA; V: TRBV2; D: TRBD1; J: TRBJ1-1; DNA: TGTGCCAGCACATGGACAGGGGGCGGCACTGAAGCTTTCTTT; CDR3: CASTWTGGGTEAFF
size: NA; V: TRBV5-1; D: NA; J: TRBJ2-2; DNA: TGCGCCAGCAGCTTGGCCGGGGCAGGGATCACCGGGGAGCTGTTTTTT; CDR3: CASSLAGAGITGELFF
size: few; V: TRBV5-1; D: NA; J: TRBJ2-1; DNA: TGCGCCAGCAGCTTAGGGACAGCGGGGAGTGAGCAGTTCTTC; CDR3: CASSLGTAGSEQFF
size: many; V: TRBV20-1; D: TRBD1; J: TRBJ2-5; DNA: TGCAGTGCTAGAGACGCCCGGGACAGGGGAGGAGAGACCCAGTACTTC; CDR3: CSARDARDRGGETQYF
size: NA; V: TRBV20-1; D: NA; J: TRBJ2-3; DNA: TGCAGTGCTAGGACAGGGGGCTTAAGGAAGGCTAGCGGGAGATCGAGCACAGATACGCAGTATTTT; CDR3: CSARTGGLRKASGRSSTDTQYF
size: NA; V: TRBV7-9; D: NA; J: TRBJ1-1; DNA: TGTGCCAGCAGCCCAGTCCTGGGGGTGGGGACTGAAGCTTTCTTT; CDR3: CASSPVLGVGTEAFF
size: few; V: TRBV12-3/TRBV12-4; D: NA; J: TRBJ1-4; DNA: TGTGCCAGCAGTTTCGGATCCGGGACAAACGAAAAACTGTTTTTT; CDR3: CASSFGSGTNEKLFF
size: NA; V: TRBV12-3/TRBV12-4; D: TRBD1; J: TRBJ2-7; DNA: TGTGCCAGCAGTTTCACGACAGGGGGCGAGCAGTACTTC; CDR3: CASSFTTGGEQYF
size: few; V: TRBV6-2/TRBV6-3; D: NA; J: TRBJ2-7; DNA: TGTGCCAGCAGGCGGACAGCGATCTACGAGCAGTACTTC; CDR3: CASRRTAIYEQYF
size: NA; V: TRBV6-6; D: NA; J: TRBJ2-2; DNA: TGTGCCAGTGGACAGTTGAACACCGGGGAGCTGTTTTTT; CDR3: CASGQLNTGELFF
size: NA; V: TRBV7-2; D: NA; J: TRBJ2-3; DNA: TGTGCCAGCAGCTTAGTTGGGCGGGGCTTTAGCACAGATACGCAGTATTTT; CDR3: CASSLVGRGFSTDTQYF
size: NA; V: TRBV28; D: TRBD1; J: TRBJ1-5; DNA: TGTGCCAGCAGTGGCGACAGGGGTACCCAGCCCCAGCATTTT; CDR3: CASSGDRGTQPQHF
size: NA; V: TRBV6-1; D: TRBD1; J: TRBJ2-3; DNA: TGTGCCGCAGGGCAGGACAGGGGGCCAGATACGCAGTATTTT; CDR3: CAAGQDRGPDTQYF
size: NA; V: TRBV12-3/TRBV12-4; D: TRBD1; J: TRBJ2-7; DNA: TGTGCCAGCAGTTTCTTAGGGGGCAGCTCCTACGAGCAGTACTTC; CDR3: CASSFLGGSSYEQYF
size: NA; V: TRBV2; D: NA; J: TRBJ1-5; DNA: TGTGCCAGCAGTGACAGGGCAATCAATCAGCCCCAGCATTTT; CDR3: CASSDRAINQPQHF
size: NA; V: TRBV7-2; D: NA; J: TRBJ2-1; DNA: TGTGCCAGCGGGAAAGGCGTGAATTACAATGAGCAGTTCTTC; CDR3: CASGKGVNYNEQFF
size: NA; V: TRBV27; D: NA; J: TRBJ2-7; DNA: TGTGCCAGCAGATATAAGAGTGGATACGAGCAGTACTTC; CDR3: CASRYKSGYEQYF
size: NA; V: TRBV6-5; D: NA; J: TRBJ1-5; DNA: TGTGCCAGCAGTTATTCAGTCTATAGCAATCAGCCCCAGCATTTT; CDR3: CASSYSVYSNQPQHF